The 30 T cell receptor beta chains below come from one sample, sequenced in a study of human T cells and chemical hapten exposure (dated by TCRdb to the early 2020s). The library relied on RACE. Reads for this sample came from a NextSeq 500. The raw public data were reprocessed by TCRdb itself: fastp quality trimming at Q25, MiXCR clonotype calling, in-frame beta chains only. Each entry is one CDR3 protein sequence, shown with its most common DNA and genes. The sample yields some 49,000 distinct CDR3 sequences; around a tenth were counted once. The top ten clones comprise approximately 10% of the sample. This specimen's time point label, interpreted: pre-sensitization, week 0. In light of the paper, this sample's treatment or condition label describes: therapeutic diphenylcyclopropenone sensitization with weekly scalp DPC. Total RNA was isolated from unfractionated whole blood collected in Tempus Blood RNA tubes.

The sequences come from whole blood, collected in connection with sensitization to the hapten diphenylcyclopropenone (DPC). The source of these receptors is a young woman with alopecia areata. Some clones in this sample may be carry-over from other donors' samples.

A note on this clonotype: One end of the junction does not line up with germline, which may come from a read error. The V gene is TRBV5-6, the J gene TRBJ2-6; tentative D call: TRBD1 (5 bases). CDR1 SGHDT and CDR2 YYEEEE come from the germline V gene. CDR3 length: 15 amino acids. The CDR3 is CASSLAISGANLLTF. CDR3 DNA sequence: TGTGCCAGCAGCTTGGCAATCTCTGGGGCCAACCTCCTGACTTTC.

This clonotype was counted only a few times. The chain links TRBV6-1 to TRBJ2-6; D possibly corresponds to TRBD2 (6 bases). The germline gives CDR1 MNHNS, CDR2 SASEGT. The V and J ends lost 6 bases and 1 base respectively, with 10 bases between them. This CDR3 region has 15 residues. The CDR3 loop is CASRRGSSGANVLTF. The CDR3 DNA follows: TGTGCCAGCAGGCGGGGCTCATCTGGGGCCAACGTCCTGACTTTC.

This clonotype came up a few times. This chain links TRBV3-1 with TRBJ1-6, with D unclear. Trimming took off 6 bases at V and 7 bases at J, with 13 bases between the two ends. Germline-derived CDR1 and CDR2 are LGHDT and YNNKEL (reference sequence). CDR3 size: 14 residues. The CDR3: CASSSGPMNSPLHF. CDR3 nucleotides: TGTGCCAGCAGTTCGGGCCCCATGAATTCACCCCTCCACTTT.

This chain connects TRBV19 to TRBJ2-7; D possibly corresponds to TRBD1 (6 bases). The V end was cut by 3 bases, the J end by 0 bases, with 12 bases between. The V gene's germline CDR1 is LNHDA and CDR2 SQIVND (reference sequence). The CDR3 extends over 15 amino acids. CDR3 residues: CASSISGTSSYEQYF. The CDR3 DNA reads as TGTGCCAGTAGTATCTCCGGGACAAGCTCCTACGAGCAGTACTTC.

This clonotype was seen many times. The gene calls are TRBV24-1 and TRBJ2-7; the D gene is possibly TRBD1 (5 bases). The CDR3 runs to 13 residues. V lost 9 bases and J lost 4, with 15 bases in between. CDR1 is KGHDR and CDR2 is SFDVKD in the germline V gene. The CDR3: CATSDSTKYEQYF. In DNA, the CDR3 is TGTGCCACCTCAGACAGCACGAAGTACGAGCAGTACTTC.

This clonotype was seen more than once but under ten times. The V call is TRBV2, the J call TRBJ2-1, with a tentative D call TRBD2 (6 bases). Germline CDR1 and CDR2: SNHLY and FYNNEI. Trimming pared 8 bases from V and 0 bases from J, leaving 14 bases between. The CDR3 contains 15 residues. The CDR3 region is CASAEGGPSYNEQFF. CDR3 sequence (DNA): TGTGCCAGCGCGGAGGGTGGGCCCTCCTACAATGAGCAGTTCTTC.

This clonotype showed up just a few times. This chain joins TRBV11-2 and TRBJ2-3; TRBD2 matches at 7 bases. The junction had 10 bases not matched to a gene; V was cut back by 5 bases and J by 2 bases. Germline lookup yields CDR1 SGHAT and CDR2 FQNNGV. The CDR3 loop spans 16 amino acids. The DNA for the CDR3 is TGTGCCAGCAGCGGGAGGCCTAGCGGCTACACAGATACGCAGTATTTT. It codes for CASSGRPSGYTDTQYF.

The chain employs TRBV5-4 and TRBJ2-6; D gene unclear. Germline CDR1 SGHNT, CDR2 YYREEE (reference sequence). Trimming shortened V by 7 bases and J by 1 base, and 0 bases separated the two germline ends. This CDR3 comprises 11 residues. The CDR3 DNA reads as TGTGCCAGCTCTGGGGCCAACGTCCTGACTTTC. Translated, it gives CASSGANVLTF.

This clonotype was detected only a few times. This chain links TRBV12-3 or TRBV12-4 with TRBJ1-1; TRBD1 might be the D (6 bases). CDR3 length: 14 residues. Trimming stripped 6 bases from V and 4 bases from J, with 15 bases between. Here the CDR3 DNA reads TGTGCCAGCAGCCGGGGGGCTACGTTCACTGAAGCTTTCTTT. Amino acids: CASSRGATFTEAFF.

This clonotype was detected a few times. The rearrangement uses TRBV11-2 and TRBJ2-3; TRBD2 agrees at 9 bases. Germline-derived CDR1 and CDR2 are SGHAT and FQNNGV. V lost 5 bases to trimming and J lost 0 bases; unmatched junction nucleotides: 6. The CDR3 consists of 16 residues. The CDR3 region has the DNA TGTGCCAGCAGCCCCAGCGGGGGGACTAGCACAGATACGCAGTATTTT. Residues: CASSPSGGTSTDTQYF.

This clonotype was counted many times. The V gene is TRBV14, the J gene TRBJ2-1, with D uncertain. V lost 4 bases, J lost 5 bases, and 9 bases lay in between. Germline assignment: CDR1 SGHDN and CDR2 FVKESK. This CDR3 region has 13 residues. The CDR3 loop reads CASSRSRNNEQFF. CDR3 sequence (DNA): TGTGCCAGCAGCCGCAGCAGAAACAATGAGCAGTTCTTC.

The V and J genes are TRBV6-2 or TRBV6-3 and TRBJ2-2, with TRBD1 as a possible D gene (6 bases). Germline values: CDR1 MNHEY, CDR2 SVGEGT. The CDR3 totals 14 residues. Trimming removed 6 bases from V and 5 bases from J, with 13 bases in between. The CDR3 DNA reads TGTGCCAGCAGAACCGGACAGCAGACCGGGGAGCTGTTTTTT. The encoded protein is CASRTGQQTGELFF.

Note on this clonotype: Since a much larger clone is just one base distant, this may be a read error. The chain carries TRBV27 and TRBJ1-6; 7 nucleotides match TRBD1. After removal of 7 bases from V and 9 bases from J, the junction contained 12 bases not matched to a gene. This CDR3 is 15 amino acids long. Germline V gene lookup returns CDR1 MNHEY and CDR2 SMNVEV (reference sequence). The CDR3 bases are TGTGCCAGCAACTCTCTACAGGGGACACGTTCACCCCTCCACTTT. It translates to CASNSLQGTRSPLHF.

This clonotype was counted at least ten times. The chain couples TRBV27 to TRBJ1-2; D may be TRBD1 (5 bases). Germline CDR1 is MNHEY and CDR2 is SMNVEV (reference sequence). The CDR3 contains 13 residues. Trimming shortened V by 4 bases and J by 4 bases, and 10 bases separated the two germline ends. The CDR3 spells CASSSRAAYGYTF. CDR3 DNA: TGTGCCAGCAGTTCCAGGGCGGCCTATGGCTACACCTTC.

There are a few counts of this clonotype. CDR3 DNA: TGTGCCAGCAGTTACTCGAGTTATAATTCACCCCTCCACTTT. It codes for CASSYSSYNSPLHF. The J gene is TRBJ1-6, the V gene TRBV6-5; D unclear. The CDR3 runs 14 residues. Germline V gene lookup returns CDR1 MNHEY and CDR2 SVGAGI. V was clipped by 0 bases and J by 4 bases, with 4 bases between them.

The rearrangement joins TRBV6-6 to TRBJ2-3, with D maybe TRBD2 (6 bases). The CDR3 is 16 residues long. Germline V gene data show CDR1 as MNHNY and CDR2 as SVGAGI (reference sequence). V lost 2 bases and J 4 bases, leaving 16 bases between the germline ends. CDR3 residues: CASSYTSGSGSDTQYF. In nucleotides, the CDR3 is TGTGCCAGCAGTTACACCTCCGGGAGTGGCTCAGATACGCAGTATTTT.

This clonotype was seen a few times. The CDR3 region is CASSSQTGEGYTF. As DNA, the CDR3 is TGTGCCAGCAGCTCACAAACTGGGGAAGGCTACACCTTC. J is TRBJ1-2 and V is TRBV7-3, with no clear D. The CDR3 sequence is 13 residues long. Germline assignment: CDR1 SGHTA and CDR2 FQGTGA. Trimming left V 4 bases short and J 8 bases short, with 14 bases between.

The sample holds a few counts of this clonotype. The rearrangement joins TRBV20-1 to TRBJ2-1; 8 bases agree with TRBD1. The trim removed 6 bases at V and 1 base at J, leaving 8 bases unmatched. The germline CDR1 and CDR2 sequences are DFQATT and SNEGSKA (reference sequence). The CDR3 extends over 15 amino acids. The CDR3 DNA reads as TGCAGTGCCCCCTCCCGGGACAGGTCCTACAATGAGCAGTTCTTC. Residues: CSAPSRDRSYNEQFF.

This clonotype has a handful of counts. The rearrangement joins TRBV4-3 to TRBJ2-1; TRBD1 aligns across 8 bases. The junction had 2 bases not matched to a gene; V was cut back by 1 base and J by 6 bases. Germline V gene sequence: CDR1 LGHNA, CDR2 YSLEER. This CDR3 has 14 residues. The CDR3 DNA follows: TGCGCCAGCAGCCAAGGACAGGGGAGCAATGAGCAGTTCTTC. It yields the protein CASSQGQGSNEQFF.

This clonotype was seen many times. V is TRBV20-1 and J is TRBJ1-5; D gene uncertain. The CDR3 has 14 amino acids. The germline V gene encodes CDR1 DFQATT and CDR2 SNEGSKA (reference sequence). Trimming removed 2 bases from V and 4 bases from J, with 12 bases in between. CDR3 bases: TGCAGTGCTAGATTGGCCCTTAAGAATCAGCCCCAGCATTTT. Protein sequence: CSARLALKNQPQHF.

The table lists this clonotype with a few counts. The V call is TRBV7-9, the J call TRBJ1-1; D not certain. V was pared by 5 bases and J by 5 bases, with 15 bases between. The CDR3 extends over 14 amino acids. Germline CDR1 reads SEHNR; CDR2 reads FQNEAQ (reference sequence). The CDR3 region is CASSPPEIWTEAFF. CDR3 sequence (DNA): TGTGCCAGCAGCCCACCGGAAATATGGACTGAAGCTTTCTTT.

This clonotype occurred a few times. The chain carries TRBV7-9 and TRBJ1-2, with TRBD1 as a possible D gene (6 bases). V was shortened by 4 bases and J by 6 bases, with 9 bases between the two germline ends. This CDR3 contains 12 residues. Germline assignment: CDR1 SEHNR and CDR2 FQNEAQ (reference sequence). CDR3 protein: CASSWGADGYTF. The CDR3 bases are TGTGCCAGCAGCTGGGGGGCAGATGGCTACACCTTC.

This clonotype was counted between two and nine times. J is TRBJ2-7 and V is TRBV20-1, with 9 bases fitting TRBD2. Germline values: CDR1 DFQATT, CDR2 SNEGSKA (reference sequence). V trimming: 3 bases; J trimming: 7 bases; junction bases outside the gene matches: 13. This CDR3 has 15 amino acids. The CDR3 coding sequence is TGCAGTGCTAGTCGCCTGGGACTAGCACCCCTGGAGCAGTACTTC. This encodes CSASRLGLAPLEQYF.

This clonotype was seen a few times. As DNA, the CDR3 is TGCGCCAGCAGCTTGAGCGGGGGCCCCTACAATGAGCAGTTCTTC. Protein sequence: CASSLSGGPYNEQFF. V is TRBV5-1 and J is TRBJ2-1; TRBD2 matches 8 bases. The germline V gene encodes CDR1 SGHRS and CDR2 YFSETQ. Trimming at V came to 1 base and at J to 2 bases, leaving 2 bases not matched to a gene. The CDR3 covers 15 residues.

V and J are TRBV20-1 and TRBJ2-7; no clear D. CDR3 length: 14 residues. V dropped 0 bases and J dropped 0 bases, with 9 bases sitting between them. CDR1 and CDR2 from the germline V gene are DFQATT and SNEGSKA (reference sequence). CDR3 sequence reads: CSARDFPSSYEQYF. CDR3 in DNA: TGCAGTGCTAGAGATTTTCCCAGCTCCTACGAGCAGTACTTC.

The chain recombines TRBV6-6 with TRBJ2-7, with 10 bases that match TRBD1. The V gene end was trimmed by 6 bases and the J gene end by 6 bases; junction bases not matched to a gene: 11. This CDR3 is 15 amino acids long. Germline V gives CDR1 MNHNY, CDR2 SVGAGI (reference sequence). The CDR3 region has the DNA TGTGCCAGCAGCACTCCGGGACAGGGGAAAATCGAGCAGTACTTC. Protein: CASSTPGQGKIEQYF.

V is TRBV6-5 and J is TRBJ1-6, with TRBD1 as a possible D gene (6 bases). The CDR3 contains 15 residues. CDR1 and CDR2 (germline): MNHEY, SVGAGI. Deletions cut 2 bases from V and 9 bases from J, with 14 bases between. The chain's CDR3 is CASSYTPGASSPLHF. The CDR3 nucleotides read TGTGCCAGCAGTTACACGCCGGGGGCAAGTTCACCCCTCCACTTT.

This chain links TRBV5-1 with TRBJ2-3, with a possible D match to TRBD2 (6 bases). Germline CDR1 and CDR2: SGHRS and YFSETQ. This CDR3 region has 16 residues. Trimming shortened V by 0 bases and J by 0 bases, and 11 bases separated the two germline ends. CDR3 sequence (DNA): TGCGCCAGCAGCTTGGCCCCGGGACTCAGCACAGATACGCAGTATTTT. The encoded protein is CASSLAPGLSTDTQYF.

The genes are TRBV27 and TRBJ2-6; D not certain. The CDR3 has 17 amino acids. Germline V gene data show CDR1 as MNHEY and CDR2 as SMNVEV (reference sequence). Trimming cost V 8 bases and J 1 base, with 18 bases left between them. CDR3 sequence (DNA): TGTGCCAGCCGTCGACGTGGGCAGCCTTCTGGGGCCAACGTCCTGACTTTC. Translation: CASRRRGQPSGANVLTF.

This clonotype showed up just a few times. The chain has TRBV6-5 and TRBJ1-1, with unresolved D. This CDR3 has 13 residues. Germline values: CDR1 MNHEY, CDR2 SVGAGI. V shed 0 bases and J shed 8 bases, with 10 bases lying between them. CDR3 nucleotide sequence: TGTGCCAGCAGTTACTCGACGGCAGTAGAAGCTTTCTTT. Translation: CASSYSTAVEAFF.